This TCR beta chain was found in a study of shared clonotypes between healthy human individuals. Running of the assay took place at deep level. Clones were read by immunoSEQ multiplex PCR, and TCRdb kept only the in-frame ones, dropping some. The sample has some 660,000 clones, around four fifths seen once. Trimming stripped 2 bases from V and 1 base from J, with 3 bases between. The CDR3 spans 12 residues. CDR1 is SGHRS, CDR2 YFSETQ, per germline. This chain uses TRBV5-1 with TRBJ1-1; D ambiguous. Sequenced sample: memory CD4+ T cells sorted from blood. Specified subset: CD45RA-negative fraction. The receptor comes from a woman aged 25-40 years in good health. The CDR3 sequence: CASSFQNTEAFF. The CDR3 DNA follows: TGCGCCAGCAGCTTCCAGAACACTGAAGCTTTCTTT. The full variable domain, with the rest looked up from reference TRBV5-1 and TRBJ1-1, is KAGVTQTPRYLIKTRGQQVTLSCSPISGHRSVSWYQQTPGQGLQFLFEYFSETQRNKGNFPGRFSGRQFSNSRSEMNVSTLELGDSALYLCASSFQNTEAFFGQGTRLTVV.